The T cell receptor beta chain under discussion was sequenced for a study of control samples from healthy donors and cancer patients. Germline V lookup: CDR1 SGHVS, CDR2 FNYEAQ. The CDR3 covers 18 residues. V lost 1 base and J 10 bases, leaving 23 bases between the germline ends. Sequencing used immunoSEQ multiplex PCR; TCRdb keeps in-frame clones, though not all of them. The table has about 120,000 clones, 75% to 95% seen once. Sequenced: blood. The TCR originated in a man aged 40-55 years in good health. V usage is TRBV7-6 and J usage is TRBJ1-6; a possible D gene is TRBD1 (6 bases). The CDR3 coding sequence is TGTGCCAGCAGCTTAGGGTCGGGGGGCGCGTCGGGAGGGTCACCCCTCCACTTT. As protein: CASSLGSGGASGGSPLHF.